A selection of T cell receptor beta chains follows, all from one sample in a study of blood T cell repertoires in COVID-19. The repertoire was sequenced with immunoSEQ multiplex PCR; TCRdb's copy has only in-frame clones and lacks some. The data show fewer than 350,000 clones, 89% seen once. Source material: PBMCs or T cells enriched from blood (not recorded which). These receptors came from a man aged 55 to 70 who had recovered from COVID-19. CDR3s include the opening cysteine and the closing phenylalanine or tryptophan. The D gene is left open where the match is weak. The size entry is marked missing in some rows and otherwise reads once, few, many or a size class.

V,length,D,size,J,DNA,CDR3
TRBV25-1,14,.,.,TRBJ2-7,TGTGCCAGCAGTGCAACCGGGACTCCGGAGAATCAGTACTTC,CASSATGTPENQYF
TRBV10-3,15,.,.,TRBJ2-1,TGTGCCATCAGTGAGGACATCAGCTCCTACAATGAGCAGTTCTTC,CAISEDISSYNEQFF
TRBV19,14,.,.,TRBJ1-5,TGTGCCAGTAGTATCTGGGGCCCGGGGGAGCCCCAGCATTTT,CASSIWGPGEPQHF
TRBV7-2,15,TRBD1,.,TRBJ1-6,TGTGCCAGCAGAGCCGGGACAGGGGCGAATTCACCCCTCCACTTT,CASRAGTGANSPLHF
TRBV30,14,TRBD1,.,TRBJ2-5,TGTGCCTGGAGTGTGGGTGGGACAGTTAAGGGCCAGTACTTC,CAWSVGGTVKGQYF
TRBV7-6,19,.,.,TRBJ1-4,TGTGCCAGCAGCTTAATTTCCGGGACACAGACCGCAACTAATGAAAAACTGTTTTTT,CASSLISGTQTATNEKLFF
TRBV19,17,TRBD2,.,TRBJ2-7,TGTGCCAGTAGTTTCACACTAGCGGGAGGGCCCTCGAACGAGCAGTACTTC,CASSFTLAGGPSNEQYF
TRBV4-2,15,.,.,TRBJ1-5,TGTGCCAGCAGCCAAGAGTCCAGGGCAGGTCAGCCCCAGCATTTT,CASSQESRAGQPQHF
TRBV5-1,17,TRBD2,.,TRBJ2-3,TGCGCCAGCAGCCTACGGGAACTAGCGGGCAGTACAGATACGCAGTATTTT,CASSLRELAGSTDTQYF
TRBV7-9,15,TRBD2,.,TRBJ2-1,TGTGCCAGCAGCTCGGTAGCGGGAGTGGACAATGAGCAGTTCTTC,CASSSVAGVDNEQFF
TRBV5-1,16,.,.,TRBJ2-6,TGCGCCAGCAGCCCCGTAGAGCAGGCTGGGGCCAACGTCCTGACTTTC,CASSPVEQAGANVLTF
TRBV7-9,14,TRBD1,.,TRBJ2-7,TGTGCCAGCAGCCCGGGACAGATGGACTACGAGCAGTACTTC,CASSPGQMDYEQYF
TRBV9,16,.,.,TRBJ2-3,TGTGCCAGCAGCGTTGGTGTGGGAGGAGAGACAGATACGCAGTATTTT,CASSVGVGGETDTQYF
TRBV7-2,16,TRBD1,.,TRBJ1-1,TGTGCCAGCAGCTTAGTTCCGACAGGGAGAGACGCTGAAGCTTTCTTT,CASSLVPTGRDAEAFF
TRBV15,13,.,.,TRBJ1-1,TGTGCCACCAGCAGAGCCAGGGCCACTGAAGCTTTCTTT,CATSRARATEAFF
TRBV3-1/TRBV3-2,16,.,.,TRBJ1-1,TGTGCCAGCAGCCAAGATCTTGTGAGGGAGAACACTGAAGCTTTCTTT,CASSQDLVRENTEAFF
TRBV21-1,13,.,.,TRBJ2-7,TGTGCCAGCAGCTCGGGGGAGTGCTACGAGCAGTACTTC,CASSSGECYEQYF
TRBV7-9,15,.,.,TRBJ1-5,TGTGCCAGCAGCCCCCGCGGGGGGCGAGATCAGCCCCAGCATTTT,CASSPRGGRDQPQHF
TRBV19,15,.,.,TRBJ2-7,TGTGCCAGTAGTTCTCTTAGGACAGCCCCCTACGAGCAGTACTTC,CASSSLRTAPYEQYF
TRBV2,15,.,.,TRBJ2-3,TGTGCCAGCAGTGATTTAGACACCAACACAGATACGCAGTATTTT,CASSDLDTNTDTQYF
TRBV7-2,16,TRBD2,.,TRBJ2-3,TGTGCCAGCAGCTTAGTTGGGACTAGCGGCACAGATACGCAGTATTTT,CASSLVGTSGTDTQYF
TRBV20-1,13,.,.,TRBJ2-7,TGCAGTGCTAGTTCCGGGACTGCCGACGAGCAGTACTTC,CSASSGTADEQYF
TRBV24-1,15,.,.,TRBJ2-2,TGTGCCACCAGTGACCCTTTACCCTCGGCCGGGGAGCTGTTTTTT,CATSDPLPSAGELFF
TRBV24-1,15,TRBD1,.,TRBJ2-3,TGTGCCACCAGGGCGGACAGGGGAGGGGTGGATACGCAGTATTTT,CATRADRGGVDTQYF
TRBV9,18,TRBD2,.,TRBJ2-1,TGTGCCAGCAGCGTAGCTTTGGCTAGCGGGAGCTCCTACAATGAGCAGTTCTTC,CASSVALASGSSYNEQFF
TRBV7-6,17,TRBD1,.,TRBJ2-3,TGTGCCAGCAGCCCCCGAGGTACGGGACAGTTCACAGATACGCAGTATTTT,CASSPRGTGQFTDTQYF
TRBV28,15,.,.,TRBJ2-4,TGTGCCAGCAGTGGACCAGGGGCGGCCAAAAACATTCAGTACTTC,CASSGPGAAKNIQYF
TRBV5-1,15,.,few,TRBJ1-2,TGCGCCAGCAGCGCCGGCCCGACAGTTTCGGAAGGCTACACCTTC,CASSAGPTVSEGYTF
TRBV7-9,18,TRBD2,.,TRBJ2-2,TGTGCCAGCAGCTTAGAGGCTAGCGGGAGAAGTCCAGTCGGGGAGCTGTTTTTT,CASSLEASGRSPVGELFF
TRBV12-5,14,TRBD1,.,TRBJ2-7,TGTGCTAGTGGTTTGGCCCGGACAGGGGACGAGCAGTACTTC,CASGLARTGDEQYF
TRBV15,15,TRBD1,.,TRBJ1-1,TGTGCCACCAGCAGAGTTACAGGGGGGTACACTGAAGCTTTCTTT,CATSRVTGGYTEAFF
TRBV6-5,15,TRBD1,.,TRBJ1-1,TGTGCCAGCTCTACCCCGGGACAGGCGAACACTGAAGCTTTCTTT,CASSTPGQANTEAFF
TRBV9,18,TRBD2,.,TRBJ2-7,TGTGCCAGCAGCGTAGCTGCTAGCGGGAGGGCCAGGGGGCACGAGCAGTACTTC,CASSVAASGRARGHEQYF
TRBV7-9,16,TRBD2,.,TRBJ2-1,TGTGCCAGCAGCTCCCAGACTAGCGGGATCCACAATGAGCAGTTCTTC,CASSSQTSGIHNEQFF
TRBV19,15,TRBD1,.,TRBJ1-2,TGTGCCAGTACTCCAGGGGACAGGGCCACCTATGGCTACACCTTC,CASTPGDRATYGYTF